The TCR beta chain under discussion was sequenced for a study of beta chain features in type 1 diabetes. Study results and caveats: Equally in patients and controls, PCR might preferentially amplify shorter templates. Shorter TCRB CDR3s, moderately but significantly so, marked every one of the four CD4+ subsets in Type 1 diabetes patients.

Isolated RNA was reverse transcribed in full, so expressed TCRB transcripts were sequenced. The data were produced by immunoSEQ multiplex PCR, yet TCRdb's version contains in-frame clones alone and is incomplete. Among about 150,000 clones, under 60% were seen once, and the ten largest hold over 0.4%. Per germline, CDR1 SGDLS and CDR2 YYNGEE. This CDR3 spans 14 amino acids. V lost 4 bases and J lost 1, with 12 bases in between. On this clone: Its antigen is unknown.

V usage is TRBV9 and J usage is TRBJ2-7; D is ambiguous. The specimen was Tregs from blood. This TCR derives from a man aged 18 to 30 in good health. The CDR3 bases are TGTGCCAGCAGCCCCCAGGTGGGTTCCTACGAGCAGTACTTC. Translating it yields CASSPQVGSYEQYF.